This entry describes one T cell receptor (beta chain). Its specificity is not known. The source of the sample is a study of T cells in Graves' hyperthyroidism and ophthalmopathy. Points from the study as a whole: Most expanded thyroid clonotypes above 0.001 recurred in blood. Separating ophthalmopathy from stable hyperthyroidism was achieved by a 13 V-J model.

The CDR3 regions of TCR beta were amplified from RNA transcripts. HTBI primers drove first-round RT-PCR of the TCR CDR3. MiXCR, applied by TCRdb to the multiplex PCR reads, yields one record per CDR3 protein. Found here are 550,000 to 700,000 distinct CDR3 sequences, over 12% of them singletons; the top ten hold about 3.9%. The CDR3 contains 16 residues. Trimming shortened V by 2 bases and J by 7 bases, and 17 bases separated the two germline ends. Per the germline V gene, CDR1 is SGHAT and CDR2 is FQNNGV. Exclusion followed for patients with uncontrolled infection, other autoimmune disease, pregnancy or lactation.

This sequence was found in a woman between 40 and 50 years old with Graves' ophthalmopathy. The chain combines TRBV11-2 with TRBJ2-2, with D possibly matching TRBD2 (6 bases). Sequencing used blood. This CDR3 reads CASSLMGGGISGELFF. The CDR3 bases are TGTGCCAGCAGCTTAATGGGTGGCGGGATAAGCGGGGAGCTGTTTTTT.